This T cell receptor beta chain appears in the sequencing data of a study of blood T cells in healthy people across ages. Germline V lookup: CDR1 SGHRS, CDR2 YFSETQ. V lost 0 bases and J 1 base, leaving 7 bases between the germline ends. The CDR3 totals 14 residues. Study-wide points: PBMCs that were unsorted prevented a conclusive naive versus antigen-experienced comparison.

Combining a sample-barcoded 5' primer with a J-beta primer mix, a second PCR ran for roughly 7 to 12 cycles. Unique molecular identifiers of 12 random nucleotides labeled each cDNA. TCRdb re-analysed the 5' RACE reads in MiXCR, keeping a single row per CDR3 protein. This table holds around 1.7 million distinct CDR3 sequences, approximately 28% found once. For this clonotype: Its antigen remains unknown.

This TCR was sampled from a woman in her twenties or thirties in good health. The specimen was blood. This chain links TRBV5-1 with TRBJ1-2; D is ambiguous. The DNA for the CDR3 is TGCGCCAGCAGCTTGGGTGGCTATAACTATGGCTACACCTTC. Residues: CASSLGGYNYGYTF.